This T cell receptor beta chain came from a study of T cell responses to AZD1222 COVID-19 vaccine. Produced via immunoSEQ multiplex PCR; TCRdb's table is partial and in-frame only. Of under 95,000 clones in the sample, 80% to 90% were seen once. Worth noting for this clone: The antigen is unknown.

V lost 5 bases to trimming and J lost 5 bases; unmatched junction nucleotides: 8. This CDR3 contains 15 residues. The germline V gene has CDR1 LNHNV and CDR2 YYDKDF (reference sequence). The study, taken as a whole, reports: Spike-spanning, vaccine-associated CD4 TCRs were dominant at 160-218 and 743-854. Nearly half of spike-specific TCRs reportedly target unmutated variant regions. Donors in the cohort were predominantly white British and more often female, and clonal diversity was possibly underestimated.

V is TRBV15 and J is TRBJ2-5, with 10 nucleotides matching TRBD1. The sequence was collected from an adult who received the AZD1222 COVID-19 vaccine. Material: peripheral blood, obtained 28 days after the second AZD1222 dose. CDR3 protein: CATSVGTGEFETQYF. CDR3 nucleotides: TGTGCCACCAGCGTTGGGACAGGGGAATTCGAGACCCAGTACTTC.